What follows are 26 T cell receptor beta chains derived from one specimen sequenced in a study of T cell responses to AZD1222 COVID-19 vaccine. Some clones are missing from TCRdb's copy, which holds only in-frame ones; the method was immunoSEQ multiplex PCR. Altogether 150,000 or so clones are present, nearly 95% being singletons, with the ten largest covering around 2.5%. The source material was peripheral blood, sampled on day 0 of AZD1222 vaccination. These receptors were taken from an adult in good health.

The table lists this clone with a count of one. The genes are TRBV18 and TRBJ2-2; D might be TRBD1 (5 bases). The CDR3 contains 16 residues. Per germline, CDR1 KGHSH and CDR2 LQKENI. The germline V and J ends were trimmed by 3 bases and 3 bases, with 14 bases remaining between them. CDR3 in DNA: TGTGCCAGCTCACCTAAGGCTAGGGGCGACACCGGGGAGCTGTTTTTT. This translates into CASSPKARGDTGELFF.

V gene TRBV28 combines with J gene TRBJ2-1; D is perhaps TRBD2 (6 bases). Germline CDR1 and CDR2: MDHEN and SYDVKM. This CDR3 contains 14 residues. V was clipped by 5 bases and J by 8 bases, with 16 bases between them. CDR3 sequence reads: CASSQIGGFDEQFF. CDR3 DNA sequence: TGTGCCAGCAGTCAAATTGGAGGGTTCGATGAGCAGTTCTTC. Complete variable domain (other parts from reference TRBV28 and TRBJ2-1): DVKVTQSSRYLVKRTGEKVFLECVQDMDHENMFWYRQDPGLGLRLIYFSYDVKMKEKGDIPEGYSVSREKKERFSLILESASTNQTSMYLCASSQIGGFDEQFFGPGTRLTVL.

The rearrangement joins TRBV9 to TRBJ2-2, with 9 bases lining up with TRBD1. V gave up 1 base and J gave up 3 bases; unmatched junction bases: 4. The CDR3 is 16 amino acids. Germline V gene lookup returns CDR1 SGDLS and CDR2 YYNGEE. The CDR3 loop reads CASSVRRQGDTGELFF. The CDR3 DNA follows: TGTGCCAGCAGCGTAAGGAGACAGGGGGACACCGGGGAGCTGTTTTTT.

The genes are TRBV7-2 and TRBJ1-2, with D hard to call. The germline gives CDR1 SGHTA, CDR2 FQGNSA. CDR3 length equals 15 residues. V lost 2 bases and J 4 bases, leaving 14 bases between the germline ends. In DNA, the CDR3 is TGTGCCAGCAGCTTAAATTTGATACAAGTCTATGGCTACACCTTC. Protein product: CASSLNLIQVYGYTF.

The chain has TRBV28 and TRBJ1-6, with a possible D match to TRBD1 (5 bases). The germline V gene has CDR1 MDHEN and CDR2 SYDVKM. The CDR3 is 11 residues long. The V end lost 6 bases, the J end lost 10 bases, and 7 bases lay between the germline ends. For the CDR3, the DNA is TGTGCCAGCAGGGGGGGGTCACCCCTCCACTTT. This encodes CASRGGSPLHF.

This chain links TRBV19 with TRBJ1-2; D might be TRBD1 (5 bases). The CDR3 is 14 amino acids. Trimming pared 10 bases from V and 2 bases from J, leaving 17 bases between. Per the germline V gene, CDR1 is LNHDA and CDR2 is SQIVND (reference sequence). CDR3 amino acids: CATQLTGRNYGYTF. In DNA, the CDR3 is TGTGCCACCCAGCTGACGGGACGAAACTATGGCTACACCTTC. The full variable domain, in which reference TRBV19 and TRBJ1-2 provide the parts outside the CDR3, is DGGITQSPKYLFRKEGQNVTLSCEQNLNHDAMYWYRQDPGQGLRLIYYSQIVNDFQKGDIAEGYSVSREKKESFPLTVTSAQKNPTAFYLCATQLTGRNYGYTFGSGTRLTVV.

The J gene is TRBJ1-2, the V gene TRBV6-2 or TRBV6-3; tentative D call: TRBD1 (5 bases). Trimming stripped 7 bases from V and 2 bases from J, with 14 bases between. The CDR3 covers 14 residues. The germline V gene has CDR1 MNHEY and CDR2 SVGEGT. This chain's CDR3 is CASIPAGTNYGYTF. The CDR3 region has the DNA TGTGCCAGCATCCCAGCGGGGACCAACTATGGCTACACCTTC.

The chain recombines TRBV27 with TRBJ2-3; 7 bases line up with TRBD2. This CDR3 region has 14 residues. V lost 6 bases to trimming and J lost 5 bases; unmatched junction nucleotides: 8. Germline CDR1 reads MNHEY; CDR2 reads SMNVEV (reference sequence). CDR3 loop: CASRQKGGGDTQYF. In DNA, the CDR3 is TGTGCCAGCAGGCAAAAGGGCGGGGGAGATACGCAGTATTTT.

This clone was detected only a few times. The chain joins TRBV12-5 to TRBJ1-2; unclear D gene. Trimming left V 3 bases short and J 4 bases short, with 6 bases between. The CDR3 is made up of 12 amino acids. Germline V gene lookup returns CDR1 LGHNT and CDR2 FRNRAP. The CDR3 DNA reads as TGTGCTAGTGGTTTCGCCCTCTATGGCTACACCTTC. Translating it yields CASGFALYGYTF.

The DNA for the CDR3 is TGTGCCAGCAGTTACTCTCTAGCCAACACAGATACGCAGTATTTT. Translation gives CASSYSLANTDTQYF. The chain carries TRBV6-5 and TRBJ2-3; D may be TRBD2 (5 bases). CDR1 MNHEY and CDR2 SVGAGI come from the germline V gene. This CDR3 has 15 amino acids. V lost 0 bases and J 2 bases, leaving 9 bases between the germline ends.

The CDR3 sequence: CASSRENEKLFF. The DNA for the CDR3 is TGTGCCAGCAGTAGGGAGAATGAAAAACTGTTTTTT. The chain combines TRBV12-3 or TRBV12-4 with TRBJ1-4, with D unclear. V was cut by 5 bases and J by 5 bases, with 6 bases left in between. This CDR3 comprises 12 residues.

V gene TRBV18 combines with J gene TRBJ2-1; D perhaps matches TRBD1 (5 bases). CDR1 and CDR2 (germline): KGHSH, LQKENI. Trimming removed 1 base from V and 7 bases from J, with 8 bases in between. The CDR3 extends over 13 amino acids. The CDR3 DNA is TGTGCCAGCTCACCACGCCAGGGTAATGAGCAGTTCTTC. Protein: CASSPRQGNEQFF.

The rearrangement joins TRBV5-1 to TRBJ2-5; D might be TRBD2 (6 bases). V shed 2 bases and J shed 4 bases, with 12 bases lying between them. CDR1 is SGHRS and CDR2 is YFSETQ in the germline V gene. The CDR3 spans 14 residues. For the CDR3, the DNA is TGCGCCAGCAGCTTTGGGGCGGGAAGAGAGACCCAGTACTTC. It translates to CASSFGAGRETQYF.

The chain recombines TRBV25-1 with TRBJ1-2, with 9 nucleotides matching TRBD1. Germline CDR1 MGHDK, CDR2 SYGVNS. Trimming at V came to 4 bases and at J to 3 bases, leaving 6 bases not matched to a gene. CDR3 size: 15 residues. Written as DNA, the CDR3 is TGTGCCAGCAGTGCACAGGGGGCGCGGTACTATGGCTACACCTTC. As protein: CASSAQGARYYGYTF.

V usage is TRBV9 and J usage is TRBJ1-3; the D is unclear. This CDR3 comprises 15 residues. V was trimmed by 0 bases and J by 0 bases, leaving 7 bases between them. Germline V gene lookup returns CDR1 SGDLS and CDR2 YYNGEE. As DNA, the CDR3 is TGTGCCAGCAGCGTAGGTATCCTCTCTGGAAACACCATATATTTT. Residues: CASSVGILSGNTIYF.

The chain combines TRBV19 with TRBJ2-6; D is undetermined. Germline loops: CDR1 LNHDA, CDR2 SQIVND (reference sequence). The CDR3 covers 16 residues. V lost 6 bases to trimming and J lost 2 bases, with 14 bases between them. The CDR3 DNA is TGTGCCAGTAGCACAATCAGTGGGGCTGGGGCCAACGTCCTGACTTTC. It specifies CASSTISGAGANVLTF.

The V call is TRBV3-1 (or the pseudogene TRBV3-2), the J call TRBJ2-3; D is possibly TRBD2 (6 bases). The CDR3 totals 17 residues. The ends were cut back, 1 base at V and 1 base at J, with 15 bases in the middle. Germline V gene data show CDR1 as LGHDT and CDR2 as YNNKEL (reference sequence). CDR3 in DNA: TGTGCCAGCAGCCAAGGGGTGGCGGGGACGCGCACAGATACGCAGTATTTT. This gives the protein CASSQGVAGTRTDTQYF.

In this sample, this clone turned up once. The chain is built from TRBV6-2 or TRBV6-3 and TRBJ1-5; D is perhaps TRBD1 (5 bases). The CDR3 runs 16 residues. Trimming removed 6 bases from V and 0 bases from J, with 15 bases in between. Germline V gene lookup returns CDR1 MNHEY and CDR2 SVGEGT. The CDR3 loop is CASSGDRLYSNQPQHF. The CDR3 bases are TGTGCCAGCAGCGGCGACAGATTGTATAGCAATCAGCCCCAGCATTTT.

V is TRBV2 and J is TRBJ1-1, with TRBD1 matching 10 bases. The V segment lost 6 bases and the J segment 1 base; nucleotides outside the gene matches: 5. CDR1 SNHLY and CDR2 FYNNEI come from the germline V gene. CDR3 size: 15 residues. CDR3 sequence reads: CASSERTGGNTEAFF. CDR3 DNA sequence: TGTGCCAGCAGCGAAAGGACAGGGGGGAACACTGAAGCTTTCTTT.

This chain joins TRBV20-1 and TRBJ1-2, with unresolved D. Germline CDR1 DFQATT, CDR2 SNEGSKA (reference sequence). This CDR3 is 11 amino acids long. The germline V and J ends were trimmed by 6 bases and 5 bases, with 10 bases remaining between them. In DNA form, the CDR3 reads TGCAGTGCCCCCCATGGTTATGGCTACACCTTC. Encoded protein: CSAPHGYGYTF.

This sequence joins TRBV5-5 and TRBJ1-4; D is unresolved. This CDR3 region has 11 residues. Germline V lookup: CDR1 SGHKS, CDR2 YYEKEE (reference sequence). V was cut by 0 bases and J by 6 bases, with 0 bases left in between. This CDR3 is CASSLDEKLFF. CDR3 DNA sequence: TGTGCCAGCAGCTTGGATGAAAAACTGTTTTTT.

The chain carries TRBV7-4 and TRBJ1-5, with no clear D. CDR1 is SGHVT, CDR2 SQSDAQ, per germline. The V gene lost 6 bases and the J gene lost 0 bases, with 6 bases spanning the gap. The CDR3 sequence is 13 residues long. The CDR3: CASRAYSNQPQHF. The CDR3, as DNA: TGTGCCAGCAGAGCGTATAGCAATCAGCCCCAGCATTTT.

The chain is built from TRBV7-2 and TRBJ2-3, with 10 nucleotides matching TRBD1. From germline, CDR1 is SGHTA and CDR2 FQGNSA. The CDR3 length is 16 residues. V lost 2 bases and J lost 5; bases outside the gene matches: 7. The DNA of the CDR3 is TGTGCCAGCAGCTTATGGACAGGGGGAAACAGAGATACGCAGTATTTT. Its translation is CASSLWTGGNRDTQYF.

The rearrangement uses TRBV5-1 and TRBJ2-5; possibly TRBD1 for D (6 bases). CDR1 is SGHRS and CDR2 is YFSETQ in the germline V gene. The V and J ends lost 1 base and 5 bases respectively, with 9 bases between them. The CDR3 runs 13 residues. The CDR3 spells CASSLWGRETQYF. The CDR3 DNA follows: TGCGCCAGCAGCTTGTGGGGGCGGGAGACCCAGTACTTC.

V gene TRBV4-1 combines with J gene TRBJ2-7, with 9 bases lining up with TRBD1. Per germline, CDR1 MGHRA and CDR2 YSYEKL. With 2 bases clipped from V and 4 bases from J, the junction kept 9 bases outside the gene matches. This CDR3 is 16 amino acids long. The CDR3 sequence is CASSQPEGQGFYEQYF. The DNA of the CDR3 is TGCGCCAGCAGCCAACCGGAGGGACAGGGTTTTTACGAGCAGTACTTC.

The CDR3 DNA sequence: TGTGCCACAGCCGGGACTAGCGGATATAATAACTCCTACGAGCAGTACTTC. As protein: CATAGTSGYNNSYEQYF. The chain carries TRBV15 and TRBJ2-7, with TRBD2 identical over 11 bases. V was clipped by 9 bases and J by 0 bases; unmatched bases: 13. CDR3 length: 17 amino acids. From germline, CDR1 is LNHNV and CDR2 YYDKDF (reference sequence). Drawing the rest from reference TRBV15 and TRBJ2-7, the complete variable domain is DAMVIQNPRYQVTQFGKPVTLSCSQTLNHNVMYWYQQKSSQAPKLLFHYYDKDFNNEADTPDNFQSRRPNTSFCFLDIRSPGLGDTAMYLCATAGTSGYNNSYEQYFGPGTRLTVT.